The TCR beta chain under discussion was sequenced for a study of CD8 T cells in Susac syndrome. This clonotype was detected only once. At one end the junction does not follow the germline gene, possibly because of a read error. Reverse transcription of roughly 0.45 to 1 ug RNA was carried out with random hexamers. MiXCR, applied by TCRdb to the immunoSEQ multiplex PCR reads, yields one record per CDR3 protein. Here the sample spans approximately 220,000 distinct CDR3 sequences, more than 85% being singletons. CDR1 and CDR2 from the germline V gene are SGHRS and YFSETQ. The CDR3 is 15 amino acids. Sequencing input: CD4+ T cells from PBMCs. V is TRBV5-1 and J is TRBJ2-3; D gene uncertain. The source is a human donor with multiple sclerosis. DNA for the CDR3: TGCGCCAGCAGATTGGTCTCTGCCAGGTGGGATACGCAGTATTTT. Translated: CASRLVSARWDTQYF.